The T cell receptor beta chain under discussion was sequenced for a study of human T cells and chemical hapten exposure. Study at large: Diphenylcyclopropenone was applied weekly to patients' scalps across the roughly 23-week study.

As concerns this clonotype: The antigen is not known.

V dropped 6 bases and J dropped 0 bases, with 12 bases sitting between them. CDR3 length equals 15 residues. CDR1 MDHEN and CDR2 SYDVKM come from the germline V gene. The study's findings and limits: With patch test score, the counts of PT1 expanded TCRs showed a positive correlation.

TCRdb recomputed calls from the RACE reads with MiXCR, one row per CDR3 protein. The repertoire holds under 450,000 distinct CDR3 sequences, with around 6% as singletons. Time point given: patch test 2, 6 weeks after DPC sensitization. As to treatment: therapeutic diphenylcyclopropenone sensitization with weekly scalp DPC. Blood sampling preceded each patch test application. The sample in question was whole blood, obtained in connection with sensitization to the hapten diphenylcyclopropenone (DPC). The source of this sequence is a woman younger than 30 with alopecia areata. Some clones in this sample may be carry-over from other donors' samples. V is TRBV28 and J is TRBJ1-3; D is unresolved. CDR3 DNA sequence: TGTGCCAGCAGCCGGACGGGGAGCTCTGGAAACACCATATATTTT. It is translated as CASSRTGSSGNTIYF.